The clone carrying this TCR beta chain was picked up a small number of times. V shed 10 bases and J 5 bases; nucleotides not matched to a gene: 7. Germline-derived CDR1 and CDR2 are MNHNY and SVGAGI (reference sequence). CDR3 length: 13 residues. Original data processing: The assay estimated nucleated cells by amplifying reference gene primers. The protocol was immunoSEQ multiplex PCR, while the TCRdb copy is restricted to in-frame clones and leaves out a portion. Clone size and V and J calls were adopted from that table, with D and trimming inferred from the DNA. This sample has more than 250,000 clones, with around nine tenths found just once. These data originate in a study of blood T cell repertoires in COVID-19. Study-level information: COVID-19 samples from acute and convalescent phases originated in the United States, Italy and Spain.

This receptor was obtained from a woman aged 25 to 39 who had recovered from COVID-19. The sample was PBMCs or T cells enriched from blood (not recorded which). The gene calls are TRBV6-6 and TRBJ2-1, with 8 bases identical to TRBD1. This chain's CDR3 is CAIVDRADNEQFF. CDR3 DNA sequence: TGTGCCATTGTGGACAGGGCCGACAATGAGCAGTTCTTC.